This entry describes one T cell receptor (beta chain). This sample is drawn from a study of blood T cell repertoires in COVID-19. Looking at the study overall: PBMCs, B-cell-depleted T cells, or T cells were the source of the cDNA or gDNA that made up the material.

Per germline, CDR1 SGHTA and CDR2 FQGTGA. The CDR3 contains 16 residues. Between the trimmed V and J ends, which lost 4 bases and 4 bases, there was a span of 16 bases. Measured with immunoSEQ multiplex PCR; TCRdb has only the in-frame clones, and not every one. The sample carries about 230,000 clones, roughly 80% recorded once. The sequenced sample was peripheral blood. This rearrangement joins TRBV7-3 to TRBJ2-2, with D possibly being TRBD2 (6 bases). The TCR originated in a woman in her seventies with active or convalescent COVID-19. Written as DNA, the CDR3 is TGTGCCAGCAGCTCCCAACGACTAGGGATCACCGGGGAGCTGTTTTTT. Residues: CASSSQRLGITGELFF.